The 32 T cell receptor beta chains listed next were all sequenced from one sample in a study of post-analysis software for immune sequencing data. cDNA libraries of TCR beta carried unique molecular identifiers. TCRdb used MiXCR to reprocess the PCR reads, holding one entry per CDR3 protein. The sample lists 650,000 to 900,000 distinct CDR3 sequences; roughly 50% were seen once. The study's findings and limits: Patients showed TRBV5-6, TRBV5-1 and TRBV20-1 among a handful of TRBV segments more frequent than in controls.

These receptors' antigens are unknown. Sequenced input: blood. Receptor source: a girl aged 5-17 years with multiple sclerosis.

The chain couples TRBV5-6 to TRBJ2-1, with 12 bases aligning to TRBD2. V gave up 0 bases and J gave up 12 bases; unmatched junction bases: 7. The germline V gene encodes CDR1 SGHDT and CDR2 YYEEEE. This CDR3 spans 15 amino acids. In DNA, the CDR3 is TGTGCCAGCAGCTTGGCCGTACTAGCGGGAGGTGTGCAGTTCTTC. Its translation: CASSLAVLAGGVQFF.

In its sample, this clonotype was seen a few times. V gene TRBV6-5 combines with J gene TRBJ2-7; TRBD1 agrees at 8 bases. The CDR3 totals 14 residues. CDR1 and CDR2 (germline): MNHEY, SVGAGI. V dropped 6 bases and J dropped 2; count of bases not matched to a gene: 6. Here the CDR3 reads CASRGQGGPYEQYF. Written as DNA, the CDR3 is TGTGCCAGCAGAGGACAGGGTGGACCCTACGAGCAGTACTTC.

This chain links TRBV14 with TRBJ2-7, with D uncertain. This CDR3 has 15 amino acids. V gave up 4 bases and J gave up 0 bases, with 13 bases separating them. The germline V gene has CDR1 SGHDN and CDR2 FVKESK. This CDR3 is CASSPGAEPSYEQYF. DNA of the CDR3: TGTGCCAGCAGCCCGGGCGCAGAACCCTCCTACGAGCAGTACTTC.

This sequence joins TRBV6-1 and TRBJ2-3; TRBD2 aligns across 16 bases. CDR3 length equals 15 residues. The germline V gene has CDR1 MNHNS and CDR2 SASEGT. With 6 bases clipped from V and 4 bases from J, the junction kept 1 base outside the gene matches. Here the CDR3 reads CASRGLAGGADTQYF. CDR3 DNA sequence: TGTGCCAGCAGGGGACTAGCGGGAGGGGCAGATACGCAGTATTTT.

This clonotype occurred a few times. The chain recombines TRBV20-1 with TRBJ2-5; 8 nucleotides match TRBD2. CDR1 and CDR2 (germline): DFQATT, SNEGSKA (reference sequence). V shed 2 bases, J shed 0 bases, and the junction held 5 bases outside the gene matches. This CDR3 is 15 amino acids long. CDR3 sequence reads: CSARSPSGYQETQYF. For the CDR3, the DNA is TGCAGTGCTAGATCCCCTAGCGGGTACCAAGAGACCCAGTACTTC.

This clonotype was detected a few times. V usage is TRBV20-1 and J usage is TRBJ1-2, with a possible D match to TRBD1 (6 bases). Looked up from germline, CDR1 is DFQATT and CDR2 is SNEGSKA (reference sequence). This CDR3 is built from 12 residues. V lost 4 bases and J 2 bases, leaving 8 bases between the germline ends. CDR3 amino acids: CSANRDNYGYTF. CDR3 in DNA: TGCAGTGCTAACAGGGACAACTATGGCTACACCTTC.

The rearrangement joins TRBV7-2 to TRBJ2-5; D is unclear. The better agreement between TRBJ2-7 and the DNA end casts doubt on the J call. This CDR3 has 15 residues. Germline V gene lookup returns CDR1 SGHTA and CDR2 FQGNSA. This CDR3 is CASSLGVGGTYEQYF. The CDR3 nucleotides are TGTGCCAGCAGCTTAGGGGTAGGTGGGACCTACGAGCAGTACTTC.

This clonotype came up a few times. The chain joins TRBV6-2 or TRBV6-3 to TRBJ2-7; D is unresolved. CDR1 and CDR2 from the germline V gene are MNHEY and SVGEGT. The CDR3 is made up of 15 amino acids. V was clipped by 3 bases and J by 0 bases, with 12 bases between them. The CDR3 nucleotides read TGTGCCAGCAGTTATAGAGCGATTCTCTCCTACGAGCAGTACTTC. It is translated as CASSYRAILSYEQYF.

Worth noting for this clonotype: One base away lies a much larger clone, so this may be a sequencing read error. This sequence joins TRBV7-2 and TRBJ2-7; a possible D gene is TRBD2 (5 bases). The V end lost 5 bases, the J end lost 2 bases, and 16 bases lay between the germline ends. From germline, CDR1 is SGHTA and CDR2 FQGNSA. This CDR3 comprises 15 residues. The CDR3 DNA sequence: TGTGCCAGCAGCGTCTGGAGTAGCGAGACCTACGAGCAGTACTTC. This translates into CASSVWSSETYEQYF.

This clonotype has only a few counts. This chain uses TRBV7-2 with TRBJ2-1, with D perhaps matching TRBD1 or TRBD2 (5 bases each). CDR1 and CDR2 (germline): SGHTA, FQGNSA. V was clipped by 1 base and J by 3 bases, with 13 bases between them. The CDR3 contains 16 residues. CDR3 nucleotide sequence: TGTGCCAGCAGCTTAGGGGCGACAGAGGGCTACAATGAGCAGTTCTTC. Protein product: CASSLGATEGYNEQFF. Full variable domain (missing parts from reference TRBV7-2 and TRBJ2-1): GAGVSQSPSNKVTEKGKDVELRCDPISGHTALYWYRQSLGQGLEFLIYFQGNSAPDKSGLPSDRFSAERTGGSVSTLTIQRTQQEDSAVYLCASSLGATEGYNEQFFGPGTRLTVL.

The V call is TRBV6-5, the J call TRBJ2-6; D call uncertain. The CDR3 loop spans 15 amino acids. The germline V and J ends were trimmed by 1 base and 2 bases, with 6 bases remaining between them. Germline CDR1 MNHEY, CDR2 SVGAGI. The CDR3 bases are TGTGCCAGCAGTTACTTGCCAGCTGGGGCCAACGTCCTGACTTTC. Encoded protein: CASSYLPAGANVLTF.

In its sample, this clonotype was seen a few times. A junction end diverges from the germline sequence, so it may reflect a read error. The V call is TRBV4-1, the J call TRBJ1-5; 10 bases fit TRBD1. Germline V lookup: CDR1 MGHRA, CDR2 YSYEKL. CDR3 length: 17 amino acids. CDR3 residues: CASSQEKVGTGDQPQHF. The DNA for the CDR3 is TGCGCCAGCAGTCAAGAAAAAGTCGGGACAGGGGATCAGCCCCAGCATTTT.

Points on this clonotype: One end of the junction varies from germline; a read error may be responsible. V gene TRBV6-1 combines with J gene TRBJ1-5; perhaps TRBD1 as D (5 bases). Germline-derived CDR1 and CDR2 are MNHNS and SASEGT. The CDR3 extends over 16 amino acids. In DNA form, the CDR3 reads TGTGCCAGCAGTTCATGGGAGGGACCAGGAACCCAGCCCCGGCATTTT. This sequence encodes CASSSWEGPGTQPRHF.

This clonotype has only a few counts. V and J are TRBV7-9 and TRBJ1-2; 9 nucleotides line up with TRBD1. Germline V gene lookup returns CDR1 SEHNR and CDR2 FQNEAQ (reference sequence). The CDR3 is 19 amino acids. The J segment lost 0 bases and the V segment lost 0 bases, leaving 11 bases of the junction unmatched. CDR3 nucleotide sequence: TGTGCCAGCAGCTTAGCGCACCGCCCGGGACAGGGCACTAACTATGGCTACACCTTC. The encoded protein is CASSLAHRPGQGTNYGYTF.

The gene calls are TRBV11-2 and TRBJ2-1; D may be TRBD2 (7 bases). Germline-derived CDR1 and CDR2 are SGHAT and FQNNGV. The CDR3 has 16 residues. The V end lost 0 bases, the J end lost 3 bases, and 12 bases lay between the germline ends. This CDR3 reads CASSLDGGLVYNEQFF. The CDR3 DNA reads as TGTGCCAGCAGCTTAGACGGGGGGCTAGTCTACAATGAGCAGTTCTTC.

The chain employs TRBV20-1 and TRBJ2-7; TRBD2 aligns across 8 bases. The germline V gene has CDR1 DFQATT and CDR2 SNEGSKA (reference sequence). The V gene end was trimmed by 0 bases and the J gene end by 0 bases; junction bases not matched to a gene: 4. The CDR3 has 15 amino acids. CDR3 sequence: CSARDVGRASYEQYF. CDR3 DNA: TGCAGTGCTAGAGATGTCGGGAGGGCCTCCTACGAGCAGTACTTC.

This clonotype was detected a few times. The chain is built from TRBV7-9 and TRBJ2-5; D ambiguous. The DNA end is a closer match to TRBJ2-7, so the J assignment may be wrong. The germline gives CDR1 SEHNR, CDR2 FQNEAQ (reference sequence). The CDR3 spans 13 residues. The CDR3 region has the DNA TGTGCCAGCAGCTTACTGGGCGGACACGAGCAGTACTTC. Encoded protein: CASSLLGGHEQYF.

The chain has TRBV7-3 and TRBJ2-1; D unclear. The CDR3 contains 15 residues. CDR1 is SGHTA and CDR2 is FQGTGA in the germline V gene. V lost 4 bases and J lost 13, with 23 bases in between. CDR3 residues: CASSSTPDQPQKQFF. CDR3 nucleotide sequence: TGTGCCAGCAGCTCCACCCCCGACCAACCTCAAAAACAGTTCTTC.

The chain links TRBV7-9 to TRBJ2-4; the match to TRBD2 covers 12 bases. The CDR3 sequence is 15 residues long. Germline V gene sequence: CDR1 SEHNR, CDR2 FQNEAQ (reference sequence). V was clipped by 1 base and J by 13 bases; unmatched bases: 8. For the CDR3, the DNA is TGTGCCAGCAGCTTAGGGACTAGCGGGACCCAGAGCCAGTACTTC. It yields the protein CASSLGTSGTQSQYF.

The J gene is TRBJ2-7, the V gene TRBV12-3 or TRBV12-4, with 9 bases matching TRBD2. V dropped 6 bases and J dropped 2; count of bases not matched to a gene: 8. There are 15 residues in the CDR3. The CDR3 is CASRRGLAPTYEQYF. The CDR3 bases are TGTGCCAGCAGACGCGGACTAGCGCCAACCTACGAGCAGTACTTC.

There are a few counts of this clonotype. J is TRBJ2-7 and V is TRBV6-1, with D uncertain. V lost 6 bases to trimming and J lost 3 bases, with 15 bases between them. There are 14 residues in the CDR3. Germline lookup yields CDR1 MNHNS and CDR2 SASEGT. The CDR3 spells CASSPVVADYEQYF. As DNA, the CDR3 is TGTGCCAGCAGCCCCGTGGTAGCTGACTACGAGCAGTACTTC.

This chain uses TRBV6-5 with TRBJ1-2, with D possibly being TRBD1 (5 bases). This CDR3 comprises 15 residues. CDR1 is MNHEY, CDR2 SVGAGI, per germline. Trimming left V 8 bases short and J 4 bases short, with 20 bases between. CDR3 coding DNA: TGTGCCAGCCGTCCACCGGGGCAGGGAAGCTATGGCTACACCTTC. Its protein is CASRPPGQGSYGYTF.

This clonotype was counted only a few times. One end of the junction does not line up with germline, which may come from a read error. The genes are TRBV7-9 and TRBJ2-5; no clear D. The V gene's germline CDR1 is SEHNR and CDR2 FQNEAQ (reference sequence). This CDR3 contains 14 residues. In nucleotides, the CDR3 is TGTTCCAGCAGCTCAAGCGTGTTTCGGGAGACCCAGTACTTC. Translation: CSSSSSVFRETQYF.

The rearrangement joins TRBV4-1 to TRBJ2-5, with D perhaps assigned TRBD1 or TRBD2 (6 bases each). From germline, CDR1 is MGHRA and CDR2 YSYEKL. The germline V and J ends were trimmed by 1 base and 5 bases, with 17 bases remaining between them. This CDR3 has 16 residues. The CDR3 spells CASSQVWGAQVETQYF. CDR3 nucleotides: TGCGCCAGCAGCCAAGTCTGGGGGGCCCAAGTGGAGACCCAGTACTTC.

This clonotype was picked up many times. This chain connects TRBV29-1 to TRBJ2-7, with TRBD2 identical over 7 bases. The J segment lost 5 bases and the V segment lost 1 base, leaving 8 bases of the junction unmatched. The CDR3 has 14 amino acids. The V gene's germline CDR1 is SQVTM and CDR2 ANQGSEA. CDR3 sequence (DNA): TGCAGCGTTGAAGGTGGCGGGAGTGTCCACGAGCAGTACTTC. Amino acid sequence: CSVEGGGSVHEQYF.

This clonotype was seen only a few times. The V gene is TRBV7-2, the J gene TRBJ2-6; TRBD2 matches 7 bases. Germline V gives CDR1 SGHTA, CDR2 FQGNSA. The V gene end was trimmed by 3 bases and the J gene end by 1 base; junction bases not matched to a gene: 6. This CDR3 has 17 amino acids. CDR3 coding DNA: TGTGCCAGCAGCTTCCGACCCGGGGGGTCTGGGGCCAACGTCCTGACTTTC. Its protein product is CASSFRPGGSGANVLTF. Full variable domain (remainder filled in from reference TRBV7-2 and TRBJ2-6): GAGVSQSPSNKVTEKGKDVELRCDPISGHTALYWYRQSLGQGLEFLIYFQGNSAPDKSGLPSDRFSAERTGGSVSTLTIQRTQQEDSAVYLCASSFRPGGSGANVLTFGAGSRLTVL.

The chain recombines TRBV12-3 or TRBV12-4 with TRBJ2-5; D not certain. The CDR3 loop spans 13 amino acids. V was clipped by 3 bases and J by 5 bases, with 10 bases between them. CDR3 DNA: TGTGCCAGCAGTTTCCGGCCCCTGGAGACCCAGTACTTC. Its protein is CASSFRPLETQYF.

This chain connects TRBV7-2 to TRBJ1-1; a weak D match, TRBD1 (6 bases). The V gene lost 5 bases and the J gene lost 1 base, with 14 bases spanning the gap. This CDR3 region has 15 residues. From germline, CDR1 is SGHTA and CDR2 FQGNSA. The CDR3 loop reads CASSPKQGPNTEAFF. Here the CDR3 DNA reads TGTGCCAGCAGCCCCAAACAGGGCCCGAACACTGAAGCTTTCTTT.

This clonotype has a handful of counts. The chain employs TRBV20-1 and TRBJ2-5, with D maybe TRBD2 (7 bases). The CDR3 is 14 residues long. The ends were cut back, 3 bases at V and 4 bases at J, with 15 bases in the middle. Germline-derived CDR1 and CDR2 are DFQATT and SNEGSKA (reference sequence). The CDR3 DNA is TGCAGTGCTAGCTCCCTCCGGGGGGCAGAGACCCAGTACTTC. The encoded protein is CSASSLRGAETQYF.

The chain combines TRBV4-2 with TRBJ2-6; 10 bases agree with TRBD2. This CDR3 contains 21 residues. V lost 0 bases, J lost 0 bases, and 11 bases stayed unmatched. Germline-derived CDR1 and CDR2 are LGHNA and YNFKEQ. Here the CDR3 reads CASSQDFVSGRPSSGANVLTF. The DNA of the CDR3 is TGTGCCAGCAGCCAAGATTTTGTTAGCGGGAGGCCAAGCTCTGGGGCCAACGTCCTGACTTTC.

The chain couples TRBV7-8 to TRBJ2-1, with 8 bases that match TRBD2. With 1 base clipped from V and 6 bases from J, the junction kept 5 bases outside the gene matches. CDR1 and CDR2 (germline): SGHVS, FQNEAQ. This CDR3 region has 15 residues. The CDR3 DNA is TGTGCCAGCAGCTTAGTAGCGGGACCCCTCAATGAGCAGTTCTTC. It yields the protein CASSLVAGPLNEQFF.

The table lists this clonotype with a count of one. The CDR3 protein is CASSQDLGQGGNEQFF. As DNA, the CDR3 is TGTGCCAGCAGCCAAGATTTAGGACAGGGCGGGAATGAGCAGTTCTTC. The V call is TRBV4-2, the J call TRBJ2-1, with 8 bases matching TRBD1. Germline loops: CDR1 LGHNA, CDR2 YNFKEQ. This CDR3 comprises 16 residues. After removal of 0 bases from V and 7 bases from J, the junction contained 8 bases not matched to a gene.